These 9 T cell receptor beta chains were sequenced from one sample in a study of beta chain features in type 1 diabetes. The sequenced template was cDNA made from the entire isolated RNA. Sequencing used immunoSEQ multiplex PCR; TCRdb keeps in-frame clones, though not all of them. Of around 300,000 clones in the sample, 9.5% to 12% were seen once. The source material was naive CD4+ T cells from blood. Receptors originate from a woman younger than 45 in good health.

The table lists this clone with a count of one. The V and J genes are TRBV6-5 and TRBJ1-1; 10 bases are a match to TRBD1. V lost 2 bases, J lost 7 bases, and 7 bases stayed unmatched. This CDR3 is 15 amino acids long. Germline V gives CDR1 MNHEY, CDR2 SVGAGI. The CDR3 spells CASSYDRGRVDEAFF. Written as DNA, the CDR3 is TGTGCCAGCAGTTACGACAGGGGGCGGGTGGATGAAGCTTTCTTT.

This clone was seen more than once but under ten times. This chain uses TRBV7-6 with TRBJ2-7; weak D call: TRBD2 (5 bases). V dropped 5 bases and J dropped 7 bases, with 15 bases sitting between them. Germline CDR1 and CDR2: SGHVS and FNYEAQ. The CDR3 totals 13 residues. CDR3 nucleotide sequence: TGTGCCAGCAGCCTATCGGGGTCGCGGGAGCAGTACTTC. The encoded protein is CASSLSGSREQYF. The full variable domain, its missing parts supplied by reference TRBV7-6 and TRBJ2-7, is GAGVSQSPRYKVTKRGQDVALRCDPISGHVSLYWYRQALGQGPEFLTYFNYEAQQDKSGLPNDRFSAERPEGSISTLTIQRTEQRDSAMYRCASSLSGSREQYFGPGTRLTVT.

This clone appeared a few times. The V call is TRBV28, the J call TRBJ2-5; TRBD2 agrees at 8 bases. V was clipped by 6 bases and J by 2 bases; unmatched bases: 8. The CDR3 is made up of 15 amino acids. CDR1 MDHEN and CDR2 SYDVKM come from the germline V gene. DNA of the CDR3: TGTGCCAGCAGCCCGGCGGGGGGCCCGCAAGAGACCCAGTACTTC. This gives the protein CASSPAGGPQETQYF.

The CDR3 coding sequence is TGCGCCAGCAGCGCCTTGGACAGGGACGCCTACGAGCAGTACTTC. This translates into CASSALDRDAYEQYF. This chain connects TRBV5-1 to TRBJ2-7, with 8 positions matching TRBD1. Looked up from germline, CDR1 is SGHRS and CDR2 is YFSETQ. J lost 2 bases, V lost 4 bases, and 8 bases had no gene match. The length of the CDR3 is 15 residues. Based on the CDR3 plus reference TRBV5-1 and TRBJ2-7, the full variable domain is KAGVTQTPRYLIKTRGQQVTLSCSPISGHRSVSWYQQTPGQGLQFLFEYFSETQRNKGNFPGRFSGRQFSNSRSEMNVSTLELGDSALYLCASSALDRDAYEQYFGPGTRLTVT.

V usage is TRBV2 and J usage is TRBJ2-7; 7 bases fit TRBD1. Germline V CDR1 and CDR2: SNHLY, FYNNEI. The CDR3 extends over 15 amino acids. V was clipped by 1 base and J by 0 bases; unmatched bases: 3. The CDR3 sequence is CASSEEGASSYEQYF. The CDR3 nucleotides are TGTGCCAGCAGTGAAGAGGGGGCCAGCTCCTACGAGCAGTACTTC. Full variable domain (rest looked up from reference TRBV2 and TRBJ2-7): EPEVTQTPSHQVTQMGQEVILRCVPISNHLYFYWYRQILGQKVEFLVSFYNNEISEKSEIFDDQFSVERPDGSNFTLKIRSTKLEDSAMYFCASSEEGASSYEQYFGPGTRLTVT.

Details on this clone: This same CDR3 is encoded by further DNA sequences in the sample. The CDR3 DNA reads TGCAGCGTCAGGACAGGAGCCTACGAGCAGTACTTC. It translates to CSVRTGAYEQYF. The V call is TRBV29-1, the J call TRBJ2-7; TRBD1 matches 7 bases. V lost 6 bases to trimming and J lost 2 bases; unmatched junction nucleotides: 4. The CDR3 has 12 residues. CDR1 and CDR2 from the germline V gene are SQVTM and ANQGSEA.

The chain couples TRBV6-4 to TRBJ2-1, with TRBD2 as a possible D gene (5 bases). The germline V gene encodes CDR1 MRHNA and CDR2 SNTAGT. The length of the CDR3 is 15 residues. The V end was cut by 2 bases, the J end by 9 bases, with 17 bases between. For the CDR3, the DNA is TGTGCCAGCAGTGACGAGGGCCTACCGGGTAGTGAGCAGTTCTTC. It is translated as CASSDEGLPGSEQFF.

This clone has just a few counts. This sequence joins TRBV25-1 and TRBJ2-3; no reliable D call. Trimming removed 6 bases at V and 3 bases at J, with 10 bases between. Germline-derived CDR1 and CDR2 are MGHDK and SYGVNS. The length of the CDR3 is 13 residues. The CDR3 DNA is TGTGCCAGCAGCCTTACCGGGACAGATACGCAGTATTTT. It codes for CASSLTGTDTQYF.

There are a few counts of this clone. This chain links TRBV30 with TRBJ2-5, with TRBD2 identical over 16 bases. The CDR3 is 17 residues long. From germline, CDR1 is GTSNPN and CDR2 SVGIG (reference sequence). Trimming took 2 bases from V and 3 from J; bases not matched to a gene: 6. The CDR3 reads CAWSPPGLAGGEETQYF. DNA of the CDR3: TGTGCCTGGAGTCCACCGGGACTAGCGGGAGGGGAAGAGACCCAGTACTTC.